Below are 9 T cell receptor beta chains sequenced from a single sample in a study of T cells in Graves' hyperthyroidism and ophthalmopathy. RNA transcripts gave rise to amplified TCR beta CDR3 regions. The TCR CDR3 first-round RT-PCR relied on the HTBI primer set. One entry per CDR3 protein, called by TCRdb with MiXCR from the multiplex PCR reads. This table holds roughly 40,000 distinct CDR3 sequences, roughly 52% found once. The sequenced sample consisted of blood. These receptors came from a man aged 40-50 years with Graves' ophthalmopathy.

The V call is TRBV15, the J call TRBJ2-5; 13 nucleotides agree with TRBD2. The CDR3 length is 15 residues. With V trimmed by 1 base and J by 4 bases, 0 bases remained unmatched. Germline CDR1 is LNHNV and CDR2 is YYDKDF (reference sequence). CDR3 nucleotides: TGTGCCACCAGCAGAGGGACTAGCGGGAGAGAGACCCAGTACTTC. Translating gives CATSRGTSGRETQYF.

This clonotype was detected many times. This chain connects TRBV5-1 to TRBJ2-5; maybe TRBD1 (6 bases). V lost 4 bases to trimming and J lost 3 bases, with 10 bases between them. The length of the CDR3 is 13 residues. Per germline, CDR1 SGHRS and CDR2 YFSETQ. The CDR3 spells CASSGQGKETQYF. As DNA, the CDR3 is TGCGCCAGCAGCGGGCAGGGGAAAGAGACCCAGTACTTC.

This clonotype came up many times. This sequence joins TRBV2 and TRBJ1-3, with D unresolved. CDR1 and CDR2 (germline): SNHLY, FYNNEI. This CDR3 spans 14 amino acids. The ends were cut back, 6 bases at V and 0 bases at J, with 9 bases in the middle. CDR3 nucleotides: TGTGCCAGCAGACAGACAACCTCTGGAAACACCATATATTTT. It encodes CASRQTTSGNTIYF.

This sequence joins TRBV10-3 and TRBJ2-3, with TRBD2 identical over 10 bases. Germline V gives CDR1 ENHRY, CDR2 SYGVKD. J gave up 0 bases and V 7 bases, and 7 bases lay outside the gene matches. The CDR3 has 16 residues. CDR3 region: CAIKNSGGPSTDTQYF. CDR3 nucleotide sequence: TGTGCCATCAAGAATAGCGGGGGGCCCAGCACAGATACGCAGTATTTT.

The chain combines TRBV13 with TRBJ1-6; D unclear. Germline V CDR1 and CDR2: PRHDT, FYEKMQ (reference sequence). The V and J ends lost 1 base and 6 bases respectively, with 10 bases between them. The CDR3 runs to 15 residues. DNA for the CDR3: TGTGCCAGCAGCTTAGTAGCGGCGAGTAATTCACCCCTCCACTTT. Protein product: CASSLVAASNSPLHF.

In the case of this clonotype: Mismatch with germline at one junction end may stem from a read error. CDR3 loop: CASSEVDRGSYGYTF. The CDR3 region has the DNA TGTGCCAGCAGTGAGGTCGACAGGGGATCCTATGGCTACACCTTC. This chain joins TRBV10-1 and TRBJ1-2; 8 nucleotides align to TRBD1. CDR1 is WNHNN, CDR2 SYGVQD, per germline (reference sequence). This CDR3 comprises 15 residues.

This clonotype was counted at least ten times. V usage is TRBV27 and J usage is TRBJ2-7, with no clear D. Trimming left V 3 bases short and J 5 bases short, with 14 bases between. There are 14 residues in the CDR3. Germline values: CDR1 MNHEY, CDR2 SMNVEV (reference sequence). The CDR3: CASSFFLGANEQYF. CDR3 in DNA: TGTGCCAGCAGTTTCTTCCTAGGAGCGAACGAGCAGTACTTC.

This clonotype was counted many times. The rearrangement uses TRBV3-1 and TRBJ1-2; D possibly corresponds to TRBD1 (6 bases). Per germline, CDR1 LGHDT and CDR2 YNNKEL (reference sequence). V was shortened by 0 bases and J by 3 bases, with 11 bases between the two germline ends. This CDR3 comprises 15 residues. The CDR3 region is CASSQEEGVDYGYTF. The CDR3 DNA is TGTGCCAGCAGCCAAGAAGAGGGGGTCGACTATGGCTACACCTTC.

This clonotype was observed many times. The chain has TRBV5-1 and TRBJ2-7; D not resolved. Germline CDR1 reads SGHRS; CDR2 reads YFSETQ. There are 14 residues in the CDR3. Trimming removed 0 bases from V and 3 bases from J, with 10 bases in between. CDR3 amino acids: CASSLDRAYYEQYF. The CDR3 DNA sequence: TGCGCCAGCAGCTTGGATCGGGCCTACTACGAGCAGTACTTC.